This paragraph covers one T cell receptor (beta chain) sequence. Each CDR3 protein gets one entry after TCRdb re-called the reads with MiXCR. Of 300,000 to 400,000 distinct CDR3 sequences listed, 15% to 20% are singletons. The sample is drawn from a study of T cell repertoires in cytomegalovirus infection. CDR1 ENHRY and CDR2 SYGVKD come from the germline V gene. CDR3 length: 17 amino acids. V lost 5 bases to trimming and J lost 0 bases; unmatched junction nucleotides: 2. The specimen sequenced was PBMCs. The receptor was isolated from a human donor in good health (CMV status not recorded). Some clones in this sample may be carry-over from other donors' samples. This chain connects TRBV10-3 to TRBJ2-4; 15 nucleotides line up with TRBD2. CDR3 sequence reads: CAISPGLAGGAKNIQYF. The CDR3 bases are TGTGCCATCAGTCCGGGACTAGCGGGGGGAGCCAAAAACATTCAGTACTTC.